Below are 5 T cell receptor beta chains sequenced from a single sample in a study of technical replicates of blood from several donors. Libraries were prepared by immunoSEQ multiplex PCR; TCRdb keeps only in-frame clonotypes and omits some of them. The sample has over 55,000 clones; roughly 86% are singletons. Input material: PBMCs. All receptors come from a human donor in good health. Some clones in this sample may be carry-over from other donors' samples.

This chain uses TRBV2 with TRBJ1-2, with D perhaps TRBD1 (6 bases). The CDR3 is made up of 15 amino acids. Germline-derived CDR1 and CDR2 are SNHLY and FYNNEI. The ends were cut back, 6 bases at V and 7 bases at J, with 21 bases in the middle. The CDR3 protein is CASSRGAQSTGGYTF. The CDR3 nucleotides are TGTGCCAGCAGCCGGGGGGCTCAGTCAACGGGTGGCTACACCTTC.

The rearrangement joins TRBV4-3 to TRBJ2-7; no definite D call. Trimming removed 3 bases from V and 1 base from J, with 7 bases in between. Germline V CDR1 and CDR2: LGHNA, YSLEER. The CDR3 has 13 amino acids. CDR3 amino acids: CASSQAVSYEQYF. The CDR3 DNA reads as TGCGCCAGCAGCCAGGCGGTGTCCTACGAGCAGTACTTC.

This clone was picked up one time. The CDR3 DNA reads as TGTGCCAGCAGTTTAGTTGGGGGGGCTTTCTACGAGCAGTACTTC. It codes for CASSLVGGAFYEQYF. The chain recombines TRBV27 with TRBJ2-7; D may be TRBD2 (7 bases). The CDR3 runs to 15 residues. Trimming took off 2 bases at V and 3 bases at J, with 14 bases between the two ends. Germline CDR1 reads MNHEY; CDR2 reads SMNVEV (reference sequence).

The chain carries TRBV18 and TRBJ1-2; D is possibly TRBD1 (6 bases). CDR3 length equals 14 residues. Germline CDR1 reads KGHSH; CDR2 reads LQKENI. Trimming cost V 0 bases and J 7 bases, with 12 bases left between them. DNA for the CDR3: TGTGCCAGCTCACCACCGCCAGGGGATACTGGCTACACCTTC. Translating it yields CASSPPPGDTGYTF.

V is TRBV6-1 and J is TRBJ1-2; 7 bases fit TRBD1. The CDR3 is 14 amino acids. V dropped 7 bases and J dropped 4; count of bases not matched to a gene: 9. Per the germline V gene, CDR1 is MNHNS and CDR2 is SASEGT. This CDR3 is CASTTWGDSYGYTF. CDR3 coding DNA: TGTGCCAGCACTACCTGGGGGGACAGCTATGGCTACACCTTC.